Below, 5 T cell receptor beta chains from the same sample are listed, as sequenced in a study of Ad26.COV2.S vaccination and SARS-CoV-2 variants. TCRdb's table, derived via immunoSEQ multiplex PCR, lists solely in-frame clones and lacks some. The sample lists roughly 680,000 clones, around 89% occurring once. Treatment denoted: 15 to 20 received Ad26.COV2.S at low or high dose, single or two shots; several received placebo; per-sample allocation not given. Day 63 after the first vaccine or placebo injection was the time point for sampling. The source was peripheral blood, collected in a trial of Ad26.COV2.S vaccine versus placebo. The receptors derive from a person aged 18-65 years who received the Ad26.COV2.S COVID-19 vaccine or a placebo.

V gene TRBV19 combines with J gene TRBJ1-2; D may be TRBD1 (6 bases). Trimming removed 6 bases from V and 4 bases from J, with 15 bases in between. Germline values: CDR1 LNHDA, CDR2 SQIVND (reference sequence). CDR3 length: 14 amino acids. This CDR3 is CASSGGQGSYGYTF. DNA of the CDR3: TGTGCCAGTAGCGGGGGGCAGGGTTCCTATGGCTACACCTTC. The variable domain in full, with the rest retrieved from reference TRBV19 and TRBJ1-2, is DGGITQSPKYLFRKEGQNVTLSCEQNLNHDAMYWYRQDPGQGLRLIYYSQIVNDFQKGDIAEGYSVSREKKESFPLTVTSAQKNPTAFYLCASSGGQGSYGYTFGSGTRLTVV.

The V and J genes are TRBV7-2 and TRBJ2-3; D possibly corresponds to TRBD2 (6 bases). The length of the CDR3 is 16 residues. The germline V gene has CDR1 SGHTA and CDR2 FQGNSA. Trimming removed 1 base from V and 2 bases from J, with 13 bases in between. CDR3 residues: CASSLVAEAFTDTQYF. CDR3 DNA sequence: TGTGCCAGCAGCTTAGTAGCGGAAGCCTTCACAGATACGCAGTATTTT.

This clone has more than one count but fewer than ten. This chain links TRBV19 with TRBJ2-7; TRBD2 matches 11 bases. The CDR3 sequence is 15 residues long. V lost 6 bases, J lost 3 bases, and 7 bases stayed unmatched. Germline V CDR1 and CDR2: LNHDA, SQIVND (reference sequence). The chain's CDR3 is CASSTTSGNYYEQYF. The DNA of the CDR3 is TGTGCCAGTAGCACGACTAGCGGGAATTACTACGAGCAGTACTTC.

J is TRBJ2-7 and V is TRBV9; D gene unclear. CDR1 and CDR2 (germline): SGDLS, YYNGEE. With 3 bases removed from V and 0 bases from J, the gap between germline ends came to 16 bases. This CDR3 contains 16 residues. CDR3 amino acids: CASSEGPGTSSYEQYF. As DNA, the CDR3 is TGTGCCAGCAGCGAAGGGCCCGGTACCAGCTCCTACGAGCAGTACTTC.

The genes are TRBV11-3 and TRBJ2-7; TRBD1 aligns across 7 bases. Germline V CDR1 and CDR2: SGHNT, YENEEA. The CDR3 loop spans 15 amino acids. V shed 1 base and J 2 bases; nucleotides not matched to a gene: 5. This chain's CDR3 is CASSLGGGETYEQYF. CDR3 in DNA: TGTGCCAGCAGCTTAGGAGGGGGCGAAACCTACGAGCAGTACTTC.